The 10 T cell receptor beta chains below were found in one sample sequenced in a study of blood T cell repertoires in COVID-19. Clones were read by immunoSEQ multiplex PCR, and TCRdb kept only the in-frame ones, dropping some. The repertoire has approximately 150,000 clones, roughly 86% of them found once; the top ten carry around 4%. Material for sequencing was peripheral blood. The receptors originated from a woman in her sixties or seventies who had recovered from COVID-19.

This clone was observed a single time. This chain joins TRBV11-3 and TRBJ2-2; a weak D match, TRBD2 (7 bases). This CDR3 spans 18 amino acids. V shed 7 bases and J shed 3 bases, with 24 bases lying between them. Germline V gene lookup returns CDR1 SGHNT and CDR2 YENEEA. The CDR3 nucleotides are TGTGCCAGCACCCCAGGGAGGGGGACACCGTATTACACCGGGGAGCTGTTTTTT. Translation: CASTPGRGTPYYTGELFF.

The V call is TRBV5-8, the J call TRBJ1-5; a weak D match, TRBD1 (6 bases). Germline assignment: CDR1 SGHTS and CDR2 YDEGEE. V was pared by 2 bases and J by 0 bases, with 21 bases between. CDR3 length: 19 residues. CDR3 sequence reads: CASSFESSWGGHSNQPQHF. DNA of the CDR3: TGTGCCAGCAGCTTTGAGTCGTCGTGGGGGGGCCATAGCAATCAGCCCCAGCATTTT. The variable domain in full, completed from reference TRBV5-8 and TRBJ1-5, reads EAGVTQSPTHLIKTRGQQATLRCSPISGHTSVYWYQQALGLGLQFLLWYDEGEERNRGNFPPRFSGRQFPNYSSELNVNALELEDSALYLCASSFESSWGGHSNQPQHFGDGTRLSIL.

A few counts support this clone. CDR3 region: CASSFGGNSPLHF. The CDR3 DNA follows: TGTGCCAGCAGCTTCGGGGGTAATTCACCCCTCCACTTT. V gene TRBV7-9 combines with J gene TRBJ1-6; maybe TRBD1 (5 bases). This CDR3 region has 13 residues. Per germline, CDR1 SEHNR and CDR2 FQNEAQ (reference sequence). The ends were cut back, 3 bases at V and 6 bases at J, with 6 bases in the middle.

V gene TRBV2 combines with J gene TRBJ1-2; D call uncertain. The CDR3 loop spans 12 amino acids. Germline lookup yields CDR1 SNHLY and CDR2 FYNNEI. Trimming took off 1 base at V and 4 bases at J, with 4 bases between the two ends. The CDR3 nucleotides are TGTGCCAGCAGTGAAGTATCCTATGGCTACACCTTC. The encoded protein is CASSEVSYGYTF.

The chain combines TRBV11-2 with TRBJ1-6, with a tentative D call TRBD1 (5 bases). Germline CDR1 reads SGHAT; CDR2 reads FQNNGV. Trimming cost V 0 bases and J 9 bases, with 24 bases left between them. This CDR3 contains 19 residues. The DNA of the CDR3 is TGTGCCAGCAGCTTAGATCCCCGAAATAGGCAGGGTGGTACTTCACCCCTCCACTTT. Translation gives CASSLDPRNRQGGTSPLHF.

The chain uses TRBV11-3 and TRBJ2-5, with 8 bases that match TRBD2. Trimming at V came to 2 bases and at J to 5 bases, leaving 7 bases not matched to a gene. Germline assignment: CDR1 SGHNT and CDR2 YENEEA. The CDR3 contains 15 residues. The CDR3 region has the DNA TGTGCCAGCAGCTTATCAGGCACGGGGGGGGAGACCCAGTACTTC. It translates to CASSLSGTGGETQYF.

The chain recombines TRBV5-4 with TRBJ1-2; 11 bases are shared with TRBD1. V dropped 3 bases and J dropped 8; count of bases not matched to a gene: 9. CDR1 is SGHNT, CDR2 YYREEE, per germline (reference sequence). The CDR3 sequence is 15 residues long. CDR3 region: CASSSRTGGWQGYTF. The CDR3 nucleotides are TGTGCCAGCAGCTCCAGGACAGGGGGCTGGCAAGGCTACACCTTC. Complete variable domain (other parts from reference TRBV5-4 and TRBJ1-2): ETGVTQSPTHLIKTRGQQVTLRCSSQSGHNTVSWYQQALGQGPQFIFQYYREEENGRGNFPPRFSGLQFPNYSSELNVNALELDDSALYLCASSSRTGGWQGYTFGSGTRLTVV.

CDR3 loop: CASSRIVSPHEQYF. CDR3 coding DNA: TGTGCCAGCAGTAGAATTGTTTCCCCCCACGAGCAGTACTTC. V and J are TRBV5-4 and TRBJ2-7; D not resolved. The CDR3 has 14 amino acids. Trimming removed 5 bases at V and 5 bases at J, with 17 bases between. Germline-derived CDR1 and CDR2 are SGHNT and YYREEE (reference sequence).

This rearrangement joins TRBV4-1 to TRBJ1-2; the D gene is possibly TRBD1 (6 bases). Trimming left V 4 bases short and J 3 bases short, with 18 bases between. This CDR3 is built from 16 residues. Germline V gene sequence: CDR1 MGHRA, CDR2 YSYEKL. The CDR3 sequence: CASSRPFSGAHYGYTF. CDR3 nucleotides: TGCGCCAGCAGCCGTCCTTTTTCAGGGGCCCACTATGGCTACACCTTC.

The chain has TRBV30 and TRBJ1-6; D is possibly TRBD1 (6 bases). This CDR3 is 13 amino acids long. The ends were cut back, 3 bases at V and 10 bases at J, with 13 bases in the middle. CDR1 and CDR2 (germline): GTSNPN, SVGIG (reference sequence). The CDR3 region has the DNA TGTGCCTGGAGCCCTGACAGGTCCTCACCCCTCCACTTT. Protein product: CAWSPDRSSPLHF.